These 26 T cell receptor beta chains were all obtained from the same sample, sequenced in a study of CD8 T cells in Susac syndrome. Random hexamers primed reverse transcription of about 0.5 to 1 ug RNA. TCRdb itself ran the immunoSEQ multiplex PCR reads through MiXCR, one entry per CDR3 protein. Of more than 90,000 distinct CDR3 sequences detected, just under 95% appear once; the ten largest clones hold approximately 0.093%. Sequencing used CD4+ T cells from PBMCs. The receptors were gathered from a human donor with multiple sclerosis.

This rearrangement joins TRBV19 to TRBJ1-4, with a weak D call TRBD1 (5 bases). This CDR3 region has 15 residues. Trimming cost V 7 bases and J 0 bases, with 12 bases left between them. Germline V gene sequence: CDR1 LNHDA, CDR2 SQIVND (reference sequence). CDR3 residues: CASKTKQATNEKLFF. Written as DNA, the CDR3 is TGTGCCAGTAAAACCAAACAGGCAACTAATGAAAAACTGTTTTTT.

This clonotype was counted a single time. The V call is TRBV20-1, the J call TRBJ1-2; 7 positions match TRBD1. The CDR3 is made up of 12 amino acids. The V segment lost 1 base and the J segment 6 bases; nucleotides outside the gene matches: 2. CDR1 and CDR2 (germline): DFQATT, SNEGSKA (reference sequence). The CDR3 nucleotides are TGCAGTGCTAGAGGACAGGGAGATGGCTACACCTTC. Protein sequence: CSARGQGDGYTF.

The chain employs TRBV7-2 and TRBJ1-5, with 7 positions matching TRBD1. Trimming took 5 bases from V and 6 from J; bases not matched to a gene: 19. This CDR3 is built from 18 residues. CDR1 SGHTA and CDR2 FQGNSA come from the germline V gene. Written as DNA, the CDR3 is TGTGCCAGCAGCCTGTTGCTGGACAAACAGGGGTTCGGTCAGCCCCAGCATTTT. Its protein product is CASSLLLDKQGFGQPQHF.

The rearrangement uses TRBV6-1 and TRBJ2-7, with 9 bases fitting TRBD1. Germline assignment: CDR1 MNHNS and CDR2 SASEGT. The CDR3 loop spans 16 amino acids. Trimming took 7 bases from V and 3 from J; bases not matched to a gene: 13. CDR3 DNA: TGTGCCAGCATTCCGGATCCTGGACAGGGGAGCTACGAGCAGTACTTC. It is translated as CASIPDPGQGSYEQYF.

This chain joins TRBV7-3 and TRBJ2-1; 9 bases line up with TRBD2. The CDR3 runs 14 residues. The V and J ends lost 5 bases and 12 bases, in that order; junction bases with no gene match: 11. CDR1 is SGHTA and CDR2 is FQGTGA in the germline V gene. CDR3 in DNA: TGTGCCAGCAGCCCACTGAGCGGGGGGATTGTGCAGTTCTTC. Its translation: CASSPLSGGIVQFF. The whole variable domain, remainder taken from reference TRBV7-3 and TRBJ2-1, is GAGVSQTPSNKVTEKGKYVELRCDPISGHTALYWYRQSLGQGPEFLIYFQGTGAADDSGLPNDRFFAVRPEGSVSTLKIQRTERGDSAVYLCASSPLSGGIVQFFGPGTRLTVL.

The chain employs TRBV27 and TRBJ2-6; D unresolved. Between the trimmed V and J ends, which lost 6 bases and 0 bases, there was a span of 12 bases. The CDR3 runs to 16 residues. Per the germline V gene, CDR1 is MNHEY and CDR2 is SMNVEV (reference sequence). The CDR3 region is CASRAARPSGANVLTF. CDR3 sequence (DNA): TGTGCCAGCAGGGCAGCCCGCCCCTCTGGGGCCAACGTCCTGACTTTC.

This chain links TRBV25-1 with TRBJ2-5; D is undetermined. V dropped 4 bases and J dropped 5 bases, with 17 bases sitting between them. The CDR3 covers 15 residues. Germline CDR1 MGHDK, CDR2 SYGVNS. The CDR3 loop reads CASSASGPLGETQYF. The CDR3 nucleotides read TGTGCCAGCAGTGCATCGGGCCCTCTCGGGGAGACCCAGTACTTC.

V usage is TRBV7-9 and J usage is TRBJ1-1; 7 bases map to TRBD1. The CDR3 loop spans 14 amino acids. Germline trimming cut 5 bases from V and 3 bases from J; bases unmatched to any gene: 6. Germline V lookup: CDR1 SEHNR, CDR2 FQNEAQ (reference sequence). The CDR3 here is CASSPGQVHTEAFF. For the CDR3, the DNA is TGTGCCAGCAGCCCCGGACAGGTGCACACTGAAGCTTTCTTT.

The V and J genes are TRBV14 and TRBJ1-1; D not resolved. CDR3 size: 15 residues. The V end lost 4 bases, the J end lost 3 bases, and 15 bases lay between the germline ends. Germline values: CDR1 SGHDN, CDR2 FVKESK. The CDR3 is CASSPLAGKDTEAFF. DNA for the CDR3: TGTGCCAGCAGCCCCCTTGCGGGAAAGGACACTGAAGCTTTCTTT.

The J gene is TRBJ2-7, the V gene TRBV20-1; maybe TRBD2 (5 bases). Trimming pared 0 bases from V and 6 bases from J, leaving 12 bases between. Germline lookup yields CDR1 DFQATT and CDR2 SNEGSKA (reference sequence). The length of the CDR3 is 13 residues. CDR3 loop: CSARDPAGFEQYF. CDR3 sequence (DNA): TGCAGTGCTAGAGATCCGGCGGGTTTCGAGCAGTACTTC.

The genes are TRBV19 and TRBJ1-5; 10 bases map to TRBD1. CDR1 and CDR2 from the germline V gene are LNHDA and SQIVND (reference sequence). J gave up 7 bases and V 5 bases, and 11 bases lay outside the gene matches. The CDR3 totals 16 residues. In nucleotides, the CDR3 is TGTGCCAGTAGTGGCCTAGGGGACAGGGGTTGGCAGCCCCAGCATTTT. Its protein is CASSGLGDRGWQPQHF.

V and J are TRBV28 and TRBJ2-2; D is possibly TRBD2 (7 bases). The CDR3 is 15 amino acids. The V gene lost 7 bases and the J gene lost 0 bases, with 12 bases spanning the gap. Germline CDR1 MDHEN, CDR2 SYDVKM. CDR3 residues: CASITGGANTGELFF. In DNA, the CDR3 is TGTGCCAGCATCACGGGGGGCGCGAACACCGGGGAGCTGTTTTTT.

This rearrangement joins TRBV9 to TRBJ1-6; no clear D. The V end was cut by 2 bases, the J end by 2 bases, with 11 bases between. Germline CDR1 is SGDLS and CDR2 is YYNGEE. The CDR3 consists of 16 residues. This chain's CDR3 is CASSVSPGAYNSPLHF. The CDR3 nucleotides are TGTGCCAGCAGCGTTAGCCCCGGGGCCTATAATTCACCCCTCCACTTT.

This chain links TRBV11-2 with TRBJ2-7; 8 nucleotides match TRBD2. J was trimmed by 9 bases and V by 8 bases; bases with no gene match: 15. This CDR3 contains 14 residues. CDR1 and CDR2 (germline): SGHAT, FQNNGV. Written as DNA, the CDR3 is TGTGCCAGCTTATACTGTCGGGGGGGCTCAGTGCAGTACTTC. This sequence encodes CASLYCRGGSVQYF.

The chain employs TRBV7-9 and TRBJ1-1; tentatively, D is TRBD1 (5 bases). The germline CDR1 and CDR2 sequences are SEHNR and FQNEAQ (reference sequence). The length of the CDR3 is 12 residues. Deletions cut 3 bases from V and 11 bases from J, with 13 bases between. The DNA for the CDR3 is TGTGCCAGCAGCTTGGGGCTCTACGGGGCTTTCTTT. Protein: CASSLGLYGAFF.

The chain recombines TRBV14 with TRBJ1-3; D gene unclear. The CDR3 runs 13 residues. Germline values: CDR1 SGHDN, CDR2 FVKESK. V was trimmed by 1 base and J by 9 bases, leaving 10 bases between them. The CDR3 coding sequence is TGTGCCAGCAGCCAAGTAGTAGGTGGCACCATATATTTT. It yields the protein CASSQVVGGTIYF.

J is TRBJ2-7 and V is TRBV12-3 or TRBV12-4, with 8 nucleotides matching TRBD1. The CDR3 is 13 amino acids. Trimming removed 6 bases from V and 3 bases from J; junction bases left unmatched: 4. As DNA, the CDR3 is TGTGCCAGCAGCGGACAGGGTCTCTACGAGCAGTACTTC. This gives the protein CASSGQGLYEQYF.

The chain combines TRBV20-1 with TRBJ2-7; TRBD1 agrees at 7 bases. V shed 1 base, J shed 6 bases, and the junction held 9 bases outside the gene matches. The CDR3 is 14 amino acids. Germline CDR1 and CDR2: DFQATT and SNEGSKA (reference sequence). As DNA, the CDR3 is TGCAGTGCTAGAGGGTGGGACAGACTGCGCGAGCAGTACTTC. Its translation: CSARGWDRLREQYF.

This clonotype appeared once. The V call is TRBV20-1, the J call TRBJ2-2, with D hard to call. The CDR3 has 12 amino acids. The germline V gene has CDR1 DFQATT and CDR2 SNEGSKA (reference sequence). The V gene lost 3 bases and the J gene lost 4 bases, with 6 bases spanning the gap. CDR3 sequence (DNA): TGCAGTGCTAGCTCCGCCACCGGGGAGCTGTTTTTT. It is translated as CSASSATGELFF.

The chain employs TRBV7-9 and TRBJ1-5, with a tentative D call TRBD1 (5 bases). There are 14 residues in the CDR3. Germline V gives CDR1 SEHNR, CDR2 FQNEAQ (reference sequence). The ends were cut back, 3 bases at V and 8 bases at J, with 14 bases in the middle. The DNA of the CDR3 is TGTGCCAGCAGCTTGGGACCCGGGGAGAAGCCCCAGCATTTT. It codes for CASSLGPGEKPQHF.

The J gene is TRBJ2-7, the V gene TRBV28, with D tentatively TRBD1 (9 bases). Per the germline V gene, CDR1 is MDHEN and CDR2 is SYDVKM. CDR3 length: 18 residues. The ends were cut back, 6 bases at V and 5 bases at J, with 29 bases in the middle. CDR3 amino acids: CASRPNRGRGVYGNEQYF. For the CDR3, the DNA is TGTGCCAGCAGACCGAACAGGGGGCGGGGGGTTTACGGTAACGAGCAGTACTTC. Looking up the rest from reference TRBV28 and TRBJ2-7 gives the full variable domain: DVKVTQSSRYLVKRTGEKVFLECVQDMDHENMFWYRQDPGLGLRLIYFSYDVKMKEKGDIPEGYSVSREKKERFSLILESASTNQTSMYLCASRPNRGRGVYGNEQYFGPGTRLTVT.

Worth noting for this clonotype: At one of its ends the junction is not consistent with the germline gene, which may arise from a read error. The chain couples TRBV29-1 to TRBJ1-1, with unresolved D. The CDR3 loop spans 13 amino acids. CDR1 SQVTM and CDR2 ANQGSEA come from the germline V gene. The CDR3 nucleotides are TGCAGCGTTCAAGACTACCTGAACACTGAAGCTTTCTTT. Its translation: CSVQDYLNTEAFF.

V gene TRBV2 combines with J gene TRBJ2-7, with D possibly matching TRBD1 (6 bases). This CDR3 comprises 11 residues. Trimming stripped 6 bases from V and 5 bases from J, with 8 bases between. The germline CDR1 and CDR2 sequences are SNHLY and FYNNEI. CDR3 nucleotide sequence: TGTGCCAGCAGAAAGGGGGACGAGCAGTACTTC. Its protein product is CASRKGDEQYF.

The sample holds a few counts of this clonotype. The chain employs TRBV28 and TRBJ1-5; no clear D gene. This CDR3 has 12 residues. CDR1 and CDR2 from the germline V gene are MDHEN and SYDVKM. Trimming removed 3 bases from V and 5 bases from J, with 5 bases in between. The CDR3 loop reads CASSFSDQPQHF. The CDR3 bases are TGTGCCAGCAGTTTCAGTGATCAGCCCCAGCATTTT.

This clonotype was counted once. This chain links TRBV10-3 with TRBJ1-1; D is possibly TRBD1 (6 bases). CDR1 is ENHRY and CDR2 is SYGVKD in the germline V gene. The CDR3 sequence is 12 residues long. Trimming shortened V by 8 bases and J by 5 bases, and 12 bases separated the two germline ends. The CDR3 DNA reads TGTGCCATCGGGGGCAGGGCGACTGAAGCTTTCTTT. The encoded protein is CAIGGRATEAFF.

CDR3 nucleotides: TGTGCCAGCAGTCGCCCCACTGAAGCTTTCTTT. Amino acid sequence: CASSRPTEAFF. The rearrangement links TRBV12-3 or TRBV12-4 to TRBJ1-1; no definite D call. V was clipped by 5 bases and J by 4 bases, with 5 bases between them. CDR3 size: 11 residues.